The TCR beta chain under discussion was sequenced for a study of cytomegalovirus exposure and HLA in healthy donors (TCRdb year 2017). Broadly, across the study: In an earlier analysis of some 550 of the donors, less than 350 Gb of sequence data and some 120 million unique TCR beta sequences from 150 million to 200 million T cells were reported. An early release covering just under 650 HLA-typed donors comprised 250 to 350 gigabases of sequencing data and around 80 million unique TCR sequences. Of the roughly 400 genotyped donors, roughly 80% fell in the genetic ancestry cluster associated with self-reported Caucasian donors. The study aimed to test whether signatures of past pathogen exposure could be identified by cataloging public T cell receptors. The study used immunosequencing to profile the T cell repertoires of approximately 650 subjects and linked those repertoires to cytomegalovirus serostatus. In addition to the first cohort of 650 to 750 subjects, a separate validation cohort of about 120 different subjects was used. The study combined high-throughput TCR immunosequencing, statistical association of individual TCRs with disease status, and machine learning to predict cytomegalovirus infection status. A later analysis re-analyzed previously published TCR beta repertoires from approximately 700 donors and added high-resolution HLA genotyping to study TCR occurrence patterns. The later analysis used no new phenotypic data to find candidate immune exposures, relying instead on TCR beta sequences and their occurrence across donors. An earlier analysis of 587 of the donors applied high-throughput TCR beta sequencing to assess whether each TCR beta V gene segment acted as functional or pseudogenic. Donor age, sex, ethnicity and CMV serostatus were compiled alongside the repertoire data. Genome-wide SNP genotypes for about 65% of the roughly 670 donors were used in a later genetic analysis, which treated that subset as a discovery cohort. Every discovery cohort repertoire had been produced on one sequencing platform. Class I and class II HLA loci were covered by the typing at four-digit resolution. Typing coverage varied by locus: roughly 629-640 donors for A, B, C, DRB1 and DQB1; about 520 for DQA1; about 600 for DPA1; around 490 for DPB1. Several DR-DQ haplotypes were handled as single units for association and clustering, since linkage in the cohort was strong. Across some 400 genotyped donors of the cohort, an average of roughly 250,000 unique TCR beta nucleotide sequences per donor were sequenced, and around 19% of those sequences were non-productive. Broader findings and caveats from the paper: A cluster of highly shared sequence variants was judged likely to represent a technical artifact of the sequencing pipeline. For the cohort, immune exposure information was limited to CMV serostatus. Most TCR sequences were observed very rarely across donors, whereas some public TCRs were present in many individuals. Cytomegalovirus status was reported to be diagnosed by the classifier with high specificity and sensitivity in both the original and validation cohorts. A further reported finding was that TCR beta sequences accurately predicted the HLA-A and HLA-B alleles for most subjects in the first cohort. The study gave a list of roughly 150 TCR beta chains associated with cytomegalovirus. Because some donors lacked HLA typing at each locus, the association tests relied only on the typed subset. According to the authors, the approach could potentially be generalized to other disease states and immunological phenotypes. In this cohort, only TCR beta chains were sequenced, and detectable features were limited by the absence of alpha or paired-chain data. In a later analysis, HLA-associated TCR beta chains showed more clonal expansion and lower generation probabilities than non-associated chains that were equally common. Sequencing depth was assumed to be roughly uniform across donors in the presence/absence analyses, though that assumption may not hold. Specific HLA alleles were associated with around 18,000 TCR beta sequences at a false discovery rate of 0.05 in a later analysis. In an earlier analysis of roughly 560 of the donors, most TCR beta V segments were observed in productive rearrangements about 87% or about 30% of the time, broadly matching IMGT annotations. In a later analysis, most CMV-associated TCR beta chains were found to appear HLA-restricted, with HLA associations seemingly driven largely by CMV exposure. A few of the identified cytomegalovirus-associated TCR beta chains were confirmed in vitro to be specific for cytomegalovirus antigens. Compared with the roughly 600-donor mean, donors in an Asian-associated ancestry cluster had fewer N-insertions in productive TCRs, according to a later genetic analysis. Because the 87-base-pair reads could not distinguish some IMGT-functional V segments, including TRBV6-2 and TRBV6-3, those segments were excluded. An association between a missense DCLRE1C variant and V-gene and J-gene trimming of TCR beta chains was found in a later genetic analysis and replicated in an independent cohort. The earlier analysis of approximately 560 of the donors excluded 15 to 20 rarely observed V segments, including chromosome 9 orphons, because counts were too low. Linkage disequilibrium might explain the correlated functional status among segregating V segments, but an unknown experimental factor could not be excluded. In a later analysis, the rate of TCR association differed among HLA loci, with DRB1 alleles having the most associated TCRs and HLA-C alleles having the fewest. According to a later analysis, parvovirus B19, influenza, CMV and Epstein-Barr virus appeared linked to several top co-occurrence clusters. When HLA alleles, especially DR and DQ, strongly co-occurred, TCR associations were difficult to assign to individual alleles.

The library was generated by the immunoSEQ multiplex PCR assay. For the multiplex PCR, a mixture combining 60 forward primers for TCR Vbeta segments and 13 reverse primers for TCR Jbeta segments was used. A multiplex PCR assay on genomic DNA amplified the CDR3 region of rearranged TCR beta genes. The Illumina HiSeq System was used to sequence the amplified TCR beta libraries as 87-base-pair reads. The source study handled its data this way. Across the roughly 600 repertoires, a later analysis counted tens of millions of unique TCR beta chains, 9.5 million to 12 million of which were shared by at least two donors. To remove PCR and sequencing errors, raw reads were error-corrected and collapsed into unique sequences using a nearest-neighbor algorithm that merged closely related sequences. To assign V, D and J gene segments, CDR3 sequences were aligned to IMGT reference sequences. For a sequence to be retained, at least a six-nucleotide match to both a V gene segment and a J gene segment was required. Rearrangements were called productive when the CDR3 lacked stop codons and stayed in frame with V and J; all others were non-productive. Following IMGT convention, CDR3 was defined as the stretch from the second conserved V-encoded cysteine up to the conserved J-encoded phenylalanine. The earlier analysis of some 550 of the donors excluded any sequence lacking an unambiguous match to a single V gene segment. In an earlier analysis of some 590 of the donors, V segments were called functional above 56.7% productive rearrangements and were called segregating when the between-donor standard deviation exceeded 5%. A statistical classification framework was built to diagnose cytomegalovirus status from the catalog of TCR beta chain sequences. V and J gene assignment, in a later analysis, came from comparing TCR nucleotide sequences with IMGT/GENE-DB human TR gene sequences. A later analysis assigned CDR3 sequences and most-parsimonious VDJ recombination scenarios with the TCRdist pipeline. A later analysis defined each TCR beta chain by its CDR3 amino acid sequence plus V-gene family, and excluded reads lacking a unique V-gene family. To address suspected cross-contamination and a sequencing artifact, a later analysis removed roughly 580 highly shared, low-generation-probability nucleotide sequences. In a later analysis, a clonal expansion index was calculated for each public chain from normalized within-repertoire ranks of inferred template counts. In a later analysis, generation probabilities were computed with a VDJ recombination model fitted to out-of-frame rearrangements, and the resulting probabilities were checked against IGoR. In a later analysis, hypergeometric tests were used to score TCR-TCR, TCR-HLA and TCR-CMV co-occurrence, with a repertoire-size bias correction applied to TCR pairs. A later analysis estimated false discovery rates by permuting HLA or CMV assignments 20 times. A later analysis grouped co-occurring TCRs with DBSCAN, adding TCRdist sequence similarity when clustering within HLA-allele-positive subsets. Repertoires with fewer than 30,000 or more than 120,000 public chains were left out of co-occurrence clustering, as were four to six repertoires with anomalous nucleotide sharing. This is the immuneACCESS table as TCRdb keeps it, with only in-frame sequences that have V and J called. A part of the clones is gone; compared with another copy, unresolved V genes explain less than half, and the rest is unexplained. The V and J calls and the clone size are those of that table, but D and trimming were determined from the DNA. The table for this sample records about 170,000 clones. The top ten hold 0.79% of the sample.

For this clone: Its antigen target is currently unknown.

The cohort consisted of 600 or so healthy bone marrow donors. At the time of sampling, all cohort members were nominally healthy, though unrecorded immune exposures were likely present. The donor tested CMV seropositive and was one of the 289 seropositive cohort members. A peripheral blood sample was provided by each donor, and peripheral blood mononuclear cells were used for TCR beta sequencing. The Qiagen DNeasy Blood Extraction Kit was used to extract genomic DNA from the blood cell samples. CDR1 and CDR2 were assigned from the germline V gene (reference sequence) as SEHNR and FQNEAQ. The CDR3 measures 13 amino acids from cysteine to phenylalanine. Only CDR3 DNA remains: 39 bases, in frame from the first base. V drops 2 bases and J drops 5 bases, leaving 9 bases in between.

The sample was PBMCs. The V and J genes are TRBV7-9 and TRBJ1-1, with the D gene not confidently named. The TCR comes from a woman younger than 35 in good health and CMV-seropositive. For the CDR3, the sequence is CASSLQARTEAFF. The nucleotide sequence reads TGTGCCAGCAGCTTACAGGCCAGGACTGAAGCTTTCTTT.